This entry features one T cell receptor (beta chain) sequence. V lost 7 bases and J 5 bases, leaving 27 bases between the germline ends. CDR1 is MNHEY and CDR2 is SMNVEV in the germline V gene (reference sequence). The CDR3 covers 17 residues. The sample is drawn from a study of CD8 T cells in Susac syndrome. Reverse transcription of about 0.45 to 1 ug RNA was performed with random hexamers. A multiplex approach, immunoSEQ multiplex PCR, amplified TCR beta CDR3 across 54 Vbeta and 13 Jbeta. One entry per CDR3 protein results from TCRdb running MiXCR on the immunoSEQ multiplex PCR reads. The top ten clones hold about 0.1% of a sample with some 170,000 distinct CDR3 sequences, approximately 94% of them seen once.

The TCR originated in a human donor with multiple sclerosis. The rearrangement uses TRBV27 and TRBJ2-7; a possible D gene is TRBD2 (7 bases). Sequenced input: CD4+ T cells from PBMCs. The CDR3 DNA reads as TGTGCCAGCAACCAAAGGGGGGAGGGCCTACCGGGCGACGAGCAGTACTTC. It specifies CASNQRGEGLPGDEQYF.